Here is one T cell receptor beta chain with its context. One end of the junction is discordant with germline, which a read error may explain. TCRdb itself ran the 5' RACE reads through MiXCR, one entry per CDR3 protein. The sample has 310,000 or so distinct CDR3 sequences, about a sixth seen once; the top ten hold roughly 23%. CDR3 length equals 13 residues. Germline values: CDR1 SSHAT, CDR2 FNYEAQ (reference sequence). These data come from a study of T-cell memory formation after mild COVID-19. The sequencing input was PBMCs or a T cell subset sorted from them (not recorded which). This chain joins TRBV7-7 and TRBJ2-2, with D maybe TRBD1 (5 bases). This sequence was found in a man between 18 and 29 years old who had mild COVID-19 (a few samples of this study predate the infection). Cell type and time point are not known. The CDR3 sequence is CASSDSATGELFF. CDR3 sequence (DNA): TGTGCTAGCAGCGACAGTGCAACCGGGGAGCTGTTTTTT.